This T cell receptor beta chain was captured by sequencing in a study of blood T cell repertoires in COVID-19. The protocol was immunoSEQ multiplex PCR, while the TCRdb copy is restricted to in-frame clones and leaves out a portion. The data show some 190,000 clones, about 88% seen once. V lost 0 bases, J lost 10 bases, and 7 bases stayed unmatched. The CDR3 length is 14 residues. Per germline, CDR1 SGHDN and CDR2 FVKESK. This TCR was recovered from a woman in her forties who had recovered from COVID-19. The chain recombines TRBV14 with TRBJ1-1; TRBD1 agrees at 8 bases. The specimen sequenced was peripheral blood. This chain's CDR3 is CASSQEDVTGGAFF. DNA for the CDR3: TGTGCCAGCAGCCAAGAGGACGTTACAGGGGGAGCTTTCTTT.